These 31 T cell receptor beta chains came from one sample sequenced in a study of human CD4 T cells and Enterobacteriaceae. Method: immunoSEQ multiplex PCR; TCRdb's copy keeps in-frame clones and lacks some. The sample consists of some 30,000 clones, approximately 82% of them appearing once. Memory CD4+ T cells were sorted as all CD4+ cells except CD45RA+CCR7+CD95- naive cells, over 98% pure. The sequencing sample was made of memory CD4+ T cells from blood. All receptors derive from a human donor in good health.

The gene calls are TRBV10-3 and TRBJ2-6, with D unclear. Germline CDR1 and CDR2: ENHRY and SYGVKD. The ends were cut back, 2 bases at V and 2 bases at J, with 4 bases in the middle. The CDR3 is 14 amino acids. The CDR3 is CAISETAGANVLTF. CDR3 DNA sequence: TGTGCCATCAGTGAGACAGCTGGGGCCAACGTCCTGACTTTC.

This chain connects TRBV6-1 to TRBJ2-2; a possible D gene is TRBD2 (7 bases). Germline CDR1 is MNHNS and CDR2 is SASEGT. Trimming shortened V by 4 bases and J by 3 bases, and 18 bases separated the two germline ends. The CDR3 length is 17 residues. The CDR3 region has the DNA TGTGCCAGCAGTGCCACCTGGGGGGGCGCTCACACCGGGGAGCTGTTTTTT. It translates to CASSATWGGAHTGELFF.

This clone is a singleton in its sample. The chain has TRBV19 and TRBJ2-3; 7 nucleotides align to TRBD1. Germline V gives CDR1 LNHDA, CDR2 SQIVND (reference sequence). This CDR3 has 14 residues. Trimming took 5 bases from V and 4 from J; bases not matched to a gene: 6. The CDR3 protein is CASSQDRSADTQYF. CDR3 DNA sequence: TGTGCCAGTAGTCAGGACAGGTCGGCAGATACGCAGTATTTT.

This CDR3 is CASSPGRGAAGYTF. CDR3 in DNA: TGTGCCAGCAGCCCAGGACGGGGGGCGGCTGGCTACACCTTC. The V gene is TRBV9, the J gene TRBJ1-2; possible D gene TRBD1, 6 bases. CDR3 length: 14 amino acids. CDR1 is SGDLS, CDR2 YYNGEE, per germline. Deletions cut 4 bases from V and 7 bases from J, with 17 bases between.

The rearrangement uses TRBV2 and TRBJ1-5; TRBD1 matches at 7 bases. CDR1 and CDR2 from the germline V gene are SNHLY and FYNNEI. With 3 bases clipped from V and 4 bases from J, the junction kept 9 bases outside the gene matches. The CDR3 is 16 amino acids. The CDR3, as DNA: TGTGCCAGCAGTGAGCAAGAGACAGGGAGGAATCAGCCCCAGCATTTT. It encodes CASSEQETGRNQPQHF.

The genes are TRBV28 and TRBJ2-1; no firm D call. Germline CDR1 MDHEN, CDR2 SYDVKM. The CDR3 is 16 amino acids. Deletions cut 5 bases from V and 4 bases from J, with 18 bases between. CDR3 residues: CASSLYPTTQYNEQFF. CDR3 in DNA: TGTGCCAGCAGTCTCTACCCCACAACCCAATACAATGAGCAGTTCTTC.

The V gene is TRBV30, the J gene TRBJ2-7; either TRBD1 or TRBD2 may supply D (5 bases each). Germline V gene sequence: CDR1 GTSNPN, CDR2 SVGIG (reference sequence). Trimming cost V 3 bases and J 3 bases, with 15 bases left between them. This CDR3 is built from 14 residues. The chain's CDR3 is CAWRGRGAGYEQYF. DNA for the CDR3: TGTGCCTGGAGGGGTAGGGGCGCGGGCTACGAGCAGTACTTC.

This sequence joins TRBV10-3 and TRBJ1-1; TRBD1 might be the D (5 bases). The CDR3 totals 13 residues. The V gene lost 8 bases and the J gene lost 1 base, with 11 bases spanning the gap. CDR1 is ENHRY and CDR2 is SYGVKD in the germline V gene. The CDR3 loop reads CAIVDSGNTEAFF. CDR3 in DNA: TGTGCCATCGTCGACAGTGGGAACACTGAAGCTTTCTTT.

This clone is deemed medium-sized. V usage is TRBV6-1 and J usage is TRBJ1-1; possible D gene TRBD1, 5 bases. The CDR3 contains 13 residues. V lost 7 bases to trimming and J lost 0 bases, with 9 bases between them. Looked up from germline, CDR1 is MNHNS and CDR2 is SASEGT. CDR3 coding DNA: TGTGCCAGCACCGAAGGGGTGAACACTGAAGCTTTCTTT. Encoded protein: CASTEGVNTEAFF.

CDR3 nucleotides: TGTGCCAGCAGTGCCCCCTCCACAGGGTCCGGCTCCTACAATGAGCAGTTCTTC. Translating gives CASSAPSTGSGSYNEQFF. This chain links TRBV6-1 with TRBJ2-1; D may be TRBD1 (6 bases). CDR1 and CDR2 (germline): MNHNS, SASEGT. The CDR3 spans 18 residues. Trimming removed 4 bases at V and 0 bases at J, with 19 bases between.

The table lists this clone with a few counts. The chain carries TRBV6-5 and TRBJ2-1, with 10 bases that match TRBD2. Trimming at V came to 6 bases and at J to 12 bases, leaving 11 bases not matched to a gene. The CDR3 is 14 residues long. Looked up from germline, CDR1 is MNHEY and CDR2 is SVGAGI. The DNA for the CDR3 is TGTGCCAGCAGCCCCGGGACTAGCGCGATCTCGCAGTTCTTC. It translates to CASSPGTSAISQFF.

The chain uses TRBV10-3 and TRBJ2-5; D is possibly TRBD1 or TRBD2 (5 bases each). The germline V gene encodes CDR1 ENHRY and CDR2 SYGVKD. CDR3 length: 17 amino acids. The V and J ends lost 0 bases and 4 bases respectively, with 18 bases between them. CDR3 amino acids: CAISESVGGSGGETQYF. The CDR3 DNA is TGTGCCATCAGTGAGTCAGTTGGCGGATCTGGGGGAGAGACCCAGTACTTC.

In its sample, this clone was seen a few times. The rearrangement joins TRBV13 to TRBJ1-5; 7 bases agree with TRBD1. The CDR3 runs to 15 residues. V gave up 0 bases and J gave up 9 bases; unmatched junction bases: 8. Germline CDR1 reads PRHDT; CDR2 reads FYEKMQ (reference sequence). The CDR3 sequence is CASSLGGGLPGPQHF. The CDR3 coding sequence is TGTGCCAGCAGCTTAGGAGGGGGCCTCCCCGGGCCCCAGCATTTT.

Written as DNA, the CDR3 is TGTGCCAGCAGTGGAAGACAGTTAGCCTACGAGCAGTACTTC. It specifies CASSGRQLAYEQYF. The gene calls are TRBV27 and TRBJ2-7; possible D gene TRBD1, 5 bases. The germline V and J ends were trimmed by 5 bases and 2 bases, with 13 bases remaining between them. Germline CDR1 MNHEY, CDR2 SMNVEV (reference sequence). The CDR3 is made up of 14 amino acids.

The chain uses TRBV5-4 and TRBJ2-1; 9 bases map to TRBD1. The junction had 11 bases not matched to a gene; V was cut back by 6 bases and J by 7 bases. This CDR3 has 15 residues. The germline CDR1 and CDR2 sequences are SGHNT and YYREEE (reference sequence). The CDR3 is CASTPGQGLLNEQFF. The CDR3 DNA follows: TGTGCCAGCACACCGGGACAGGGTCTGCTAAATGAGCAGTTCTTC.

The chain is built from TRBV7-2 and TRBJ2-7; D assignment may be TRBD1 or TRBD2 (5 bases each). Germline CDR1 and CDR2: SGHTA and FQGNSA. V gave up 5 bases and J gave up 5 bases, with 19 bases separating them. The CDR3 contains 15 residues. As DNA, the CDR3 is TGTGCCAGCAGCCGGACAAGGACTCCCGGGGACGAGCAGTACTTC. Residues: CASSRTRTPGDEQYF.

The rearrangement joins TRBV6-1 to TRBJ1-4; D call uncertain. Trimming shortened V by 10 bases and J by 0 bases, and 9 bases separated the two germline ends. CDR1 MNHNS and CDR2 SASEGT come from the germline V gene. The CDR3 consists of 13 residues. The CDR3 coding sequence is TGTGCCACGGAAGCTGCAACTAATGAAAAACTGTTTTTT. It specifies CATEAATNEKLFF.

This clone was counted a few times. V usage is TRBV27 and J usage is TRBJ2-1; a weak D match, TRBD1 (7 bases). The CDR3 has 15 residues. The V and J ends lost 9 bases and 2 bases respectively, with 17 bases between them. Germline values: CDR1 MNHEY, CDR2 SMNVEV (reference sequence). The CDR3 protein is CAREGQQVPYNEQFF. The CDR3 region has the DNA TGTGCCAGGGAGGGACAGCAGGTCCCCTACAATGAGCAGTTCTTC.

The J gene is TRBJ1-2, the V gene TRBV15; D remains ambiguous. V lost 0 bases, J lost 1 base, and 6 bases lay in between. The CDR3 contains 14 residues. Germline lookup yields CDR1 LNHNV and CDR2 YYDKDF (reference sequence). This CDR3 reads CATSRDRVNYGYTF. In DNA form, the CDR3 reads TGTGCCACCAGCAGAGATCGGGTTAACTATGGCTACACCTTC.

V and J are TRBV29-1 and TRBJ2-1; perhaps D is TRBD1 or TRBD2 (5 bases each). V lost 6 bases and J lost 7, with 10 bases in between. The CDR3 length is 11 residues. Germline V gives CDR1 SQVTM, CDR2 ANQGSEA. CDR3 DNA: TGCAGCGTGGGACCTTTGAATGAGCAGTTCTTC. This gives the protein CSVGPLNEQFF.

The chain links TRBV6-6 to TRBJ2-2, with TRBD2 matching over 9 bases. The germline CDR1 and CDR2 sequences are MNHNY and SVGAGI (reference sequence). The CDR3 extends over 15 amino acids. After removal of 7 bases from V and 5 bases from J, the junction contained 8 bases not matched to a gene. The CDR3 spells CASMDSGSGTGELFF. CDR3 nucleotides: TGTGCCAGCATGGATAGCGGGAGCGGGACCGGGGAGCTGTTTTTT.

V gene TRBV4-2 combines with J gene TRBJ1-2, with a possible D match to TRBD1 (6 bases). Germline V gives CDR1 LGHNA, CDR2 YNFKEQ. CDR3 length equals 18 residues. V lost 4 bases and J 5 bases, leaving 26 bases between the germline ends. CDR3 coding DNA: TGTGCCAGCAGCCGCGATGGTCAGGGGTTTCTCAGAGGGTATGGCTACACCTTC. Translating gives CASSRDGQGFLRGYGYTF.

V is TRBV7-2 and J is TRBJ2-1, with 11 bases fitting TRBD2. Germline V CDR1 and CDR2: SGHTA, FQGNSA. This CDR3 contains 14 residues. The J segment lost 8 bases and the V segment lost 1 base, leaving 1 base of the junction unmatched. For the CDR3, the DNA is TGTGCCAGCAGCTTAGAACTAGCGGGGGATGAGCAGTTCTTC. This codes for CASSLELAGDEQFF.

The chain is built from TRBV11-2 and TRBJ2-3; tentatively, D is TRBD1 (5 bases). The CDR3 covers 14 residues. The ends were cut back, 3 bases at V and 0 bases at J, with 7 bases in the middle. Germline loops: CDR1 SGHAT, CDR2 FQNNGV. CDR3 amino acids: CASSLGLSTDTQYF. The CDR3 nucleotides are TGTGCCAGCAGCTTGGGGCTCAGCACAGATACGCAGTATTTT.

The chain has TRBV28 and TRBJ2-1; possibly TRBD2 for D (6 bases). CDR1 and CDR2 (germline): MDHEN, SYDVKM. The V and J ends lost 6 bases and 6 bases respectively, with 15 bases between them. The CDR3 loop spans 14 amino acids. The CDR3 DNA sequence: TGTGCCAGCAGCCTCCAGCCTAGCGCCAATGAGCAGTTCTTC. Its protein product is CASSLQPSANEQFF.

The chain has TRBV29-1 and TRBJ2-3; maybe TRBD1 (6 bases). The CDR3 is made up of 14 amino acids. The germline V gene has CDR1 SQVTM and CDR2 ANQGSEA. V was trimmed by 7 bases and J by 1 base, leaving 15 bases between them. The CDR3 protein is CSGSRDTGTDTQYF. In DNA form, the CDR3 reads TGCAGCGGCAGCCGGGACACCGGCACAGATACGCAGTATTTT.

This chain joins TRBV5-1 and TRBJ1-3; no definite D call. V lost 1 base and J 1 base, leaving 12 bases between the germline ends. The CDR3 runs 16 residues. CDR1 SGHRS and CDR2 YFSETQ come from the germline V gene. The CDR3 protein is CASSLTGMGSGNTIYF. The DNA of the CDR3 is TGCGCCAGCAGCTTGACGGGGATGGGGTCTGGAAACACCATATATTTT.

About this clone itself: Other DNA sequences from this sample encode an identical CDR3 as well. The genes are TRBV9 and TRBJ1-1, with D unresolved. This CDR3 contains 13 residues. V lost 2 bases, J lost 4 bases, and 9 bases lay in between. Germline V gene sequence: CDR1 SGDLS, CDR2 YYNGEE. As DNA, the CDR3 is TGTGCCAGCAGCGTGGGCTCGGGCACTGAAGCTTTCTTT. This gives the protein CASSVGSGTEAFF.

This rearrangement joins TRBV30 to TRBJ2-3; D remains unclear. CDR1 and CDR2 from the germline V gene are GTSNPN and SVGIG (reference sequence). The CDR3 is 13 residues long. Between the trimmed V and J ends, which lost 0 bases and 4 bases, there was a span of 8 bases. CDR3: CAWSVNWADTQYF. As DNA, the CDR3 is TGTGCCTGGAGTGTAAATTGGGCAGATACGCAGTATTTT. Full variable domain (remainder filled in from reference TRBV30 and TRBJ2-3): SQTIHQWPATLVQPVGSPLSLECTVEGTSNPNLYWYRQAAGRGLQLLFYSVGIGQISSEVPQNLSASRPQDRQFILSSKKLLLSDSGFYLCAWSVNWADTQYFGPGTRLTVL.

This clone was counted a few times. A read error may produce the germline difference seen at one junction end. The genes are TRBV18 and TRBJ2-1; 10 bases are a match to TRBD2. Per the germline V gene, CDR1 is KGHSH and CDR2 is LQKENI. CDR3 length: 16 residues. The DNA for the CDR3 is TGTGCCAGCTCAGCCCAATATAGCGGGAGGACAGGAATCCCCCTCTTC. Amino acid sequence: CASSAQYSGRTGIPLF.

The V and J genes are TRBV19 and TRBJ2-1, with TRBD1 identical over 12 bases. After removal of 3 bases from V and 7 bases from J, the junction contained 13 bases not matched to a gene. The germline V gene encodes CDR1 LNHDA and CDR2 SQIVND (reference sequence). The CDR3 spans 18 residues. CDR3 sequence: CASSILEGTGGIRNEQFF. CDR3 bases: TGTGCCAGTAGTATTCTCGAGGGGACAGGGGGCATTCGTAATGAGCAGTTCTTC.